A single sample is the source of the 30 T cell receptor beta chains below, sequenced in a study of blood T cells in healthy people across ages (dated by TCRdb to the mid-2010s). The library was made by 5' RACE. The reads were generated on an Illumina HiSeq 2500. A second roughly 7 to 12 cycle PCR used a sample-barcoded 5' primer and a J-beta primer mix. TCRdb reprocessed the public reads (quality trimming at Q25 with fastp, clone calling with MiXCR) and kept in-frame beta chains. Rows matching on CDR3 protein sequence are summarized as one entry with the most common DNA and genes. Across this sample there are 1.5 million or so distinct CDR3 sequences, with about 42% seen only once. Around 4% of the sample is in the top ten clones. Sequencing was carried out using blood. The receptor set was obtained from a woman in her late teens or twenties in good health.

The CDR3 sequence: CASSLLTGEQFF. CDR3 nucleotide sequence: TGTGCCAGCAGTTTATTGACCGGTGAGCAGTTCTTC. The gene calls are TRBV27 and TRBJ2-1; D is unclear. Between the trimmed V and J ends, which lost 1 base and 9 bases, there was a span of 7 bases. Germline V gives CDR1 MNHEY, CDR2 SMNVEV (reference sequence). The CDR3 has 12 amino acids.

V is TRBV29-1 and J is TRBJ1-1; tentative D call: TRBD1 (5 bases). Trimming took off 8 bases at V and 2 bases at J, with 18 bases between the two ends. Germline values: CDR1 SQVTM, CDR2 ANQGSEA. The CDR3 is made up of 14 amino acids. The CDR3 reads CSFAPGTANTEAFF. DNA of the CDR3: TGCAGCTTTGCCCCCGGGACCGCAAACACTGAAGCTTTCTTT.

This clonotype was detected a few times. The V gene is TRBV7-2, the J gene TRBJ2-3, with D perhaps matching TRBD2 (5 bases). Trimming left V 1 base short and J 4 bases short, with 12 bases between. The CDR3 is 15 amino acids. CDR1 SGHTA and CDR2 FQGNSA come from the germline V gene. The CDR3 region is CASSLERRTADTQYF. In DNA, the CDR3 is TGTGCCAGCAGCTTAGAGCGCAGGACTGCAGATACGCAGTATTTT.

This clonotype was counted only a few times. CDR3 in DNA: TGTGCCACCAGCAGAGATCGTGGGGTTCCGGGCAATCAGCCCCAGCATTTT. Residues: CATSRDRGVPGNQPQHF. This sequence joins TRBV15 and TRBJ1-5; D not certain. Germline V gene data show CDR1 as LNHNV and CDR2 as YYDKDF (reference sequence). This CDR3 is 17 amino acids long. V was trimmed by 0 bases and J by 2 bases, leaving 14 bases between them.

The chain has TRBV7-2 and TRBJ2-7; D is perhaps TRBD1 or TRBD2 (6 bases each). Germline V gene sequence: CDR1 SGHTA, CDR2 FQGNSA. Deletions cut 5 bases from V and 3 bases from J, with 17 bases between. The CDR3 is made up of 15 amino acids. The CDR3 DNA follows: TGTGCCAGCAGCCAGACTGGCGGGGACATCTACGAGCAGTACTTC. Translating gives CASSQTGGDIYEQYF.

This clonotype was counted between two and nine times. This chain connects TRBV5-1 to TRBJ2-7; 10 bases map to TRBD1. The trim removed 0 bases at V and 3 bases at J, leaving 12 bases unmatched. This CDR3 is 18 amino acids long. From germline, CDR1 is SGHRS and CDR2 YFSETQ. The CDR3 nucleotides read TGCGCCAGCAGCTTGGGCCATCTTACGGGACAGGGGAGCTACGAGCAGTACTTC. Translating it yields CASSLGHLTGQGSYEQYF.

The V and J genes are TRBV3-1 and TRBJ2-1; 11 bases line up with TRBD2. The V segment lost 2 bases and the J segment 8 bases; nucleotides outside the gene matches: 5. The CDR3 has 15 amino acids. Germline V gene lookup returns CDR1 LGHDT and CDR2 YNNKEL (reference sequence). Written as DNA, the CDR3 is TGTGCCAGCAGCCAACTAGCGGGGGGCGGCCATGAGCAGTTCTTC. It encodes CASSQLAGGGHEQFF.

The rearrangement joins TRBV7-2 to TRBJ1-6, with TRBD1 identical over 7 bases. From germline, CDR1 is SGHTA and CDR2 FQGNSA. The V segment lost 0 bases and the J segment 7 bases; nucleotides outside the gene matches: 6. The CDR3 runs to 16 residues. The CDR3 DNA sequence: TGTGCCAGCAGCTTAGCTAGGACAGGACGAAATTCACCCCTCCACTTT. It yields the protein CASSLARTGRNSPLHF. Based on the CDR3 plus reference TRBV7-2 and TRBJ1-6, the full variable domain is GAGVSQSPSNKVTEKGKDVELRCDPISGHTALYWYRQSLGQGLEFLIYFQGNSAPDKSGLPSDRFSAERTGGSVSTLTIQRTQQEDSAVYLCASSLARTGRNSPLHFGNGTRLTVT.

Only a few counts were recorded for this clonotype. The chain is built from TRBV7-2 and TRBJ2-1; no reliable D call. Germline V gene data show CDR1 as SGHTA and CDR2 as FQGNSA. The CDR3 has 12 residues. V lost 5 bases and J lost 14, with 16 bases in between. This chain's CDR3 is CASSLIRYGEFF. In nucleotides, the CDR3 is TGTGCCAGCAGCCTAATAAGGTACGGCGAGTTCTTC.

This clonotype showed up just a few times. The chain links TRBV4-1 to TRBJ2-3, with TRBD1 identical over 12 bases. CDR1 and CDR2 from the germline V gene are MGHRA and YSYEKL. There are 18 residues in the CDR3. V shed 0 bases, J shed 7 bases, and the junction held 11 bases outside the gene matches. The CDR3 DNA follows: TGCGCCAGCAGCCAAGATTTAACAGGGACAGGGGGCGCAAATACGCAGTATTTT. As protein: CASSQDLTGTGGANTQYF.

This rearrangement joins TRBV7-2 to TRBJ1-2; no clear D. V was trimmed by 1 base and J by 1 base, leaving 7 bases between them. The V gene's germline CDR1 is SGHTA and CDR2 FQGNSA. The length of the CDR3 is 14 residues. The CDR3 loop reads CASSLDSSNYGYTF. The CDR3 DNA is TGTGCCAGCAGCTTAGATTCCAGTAACTATGGCTACACCTTC. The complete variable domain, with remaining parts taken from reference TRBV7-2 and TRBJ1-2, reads GAGVSQSPSNKVTEKGKDVELRCDPISGHTALYWYRQSLGQGLEFLIYFQGNSAPDKSGLPSDRFSAERTGGSVSTLTIQRTQQEDSAVYLCASSLDSSNYGYTFGSGTRLTVV.

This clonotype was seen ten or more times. This CDR3 reads CASSLFTSHEQYF. The CDR3 bases are TGTGCCAGCAGCTTATTCACTTCCCACGAGCAGTACTTC. The chain joins TRBV7-2 to TRBJ2-7; D remains unclear. CDR1 SGHTA and CDR2 FQGNSA come from the germline V gene. The CDR3 runs to 13 residues. V lost 2 bases to trimming and J lost 5 bases, with 10 bases between them.

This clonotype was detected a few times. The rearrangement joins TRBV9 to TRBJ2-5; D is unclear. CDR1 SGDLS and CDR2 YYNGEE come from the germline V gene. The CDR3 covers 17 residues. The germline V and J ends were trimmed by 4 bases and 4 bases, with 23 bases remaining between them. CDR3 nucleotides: TGTGCCAGCAGCCAAGGTCGGCTTAGCCAAAACGGAGAGACCCAGTACTTC. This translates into CASSQGRLSQNGETQYF.

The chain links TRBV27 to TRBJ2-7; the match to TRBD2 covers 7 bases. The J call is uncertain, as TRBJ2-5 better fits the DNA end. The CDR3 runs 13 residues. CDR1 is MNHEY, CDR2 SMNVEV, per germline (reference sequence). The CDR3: CASKAGVAATQYF. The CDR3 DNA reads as TGTGCCAGCAAGGCGGGAGTCGCAGCGACCCAGTACTTC.

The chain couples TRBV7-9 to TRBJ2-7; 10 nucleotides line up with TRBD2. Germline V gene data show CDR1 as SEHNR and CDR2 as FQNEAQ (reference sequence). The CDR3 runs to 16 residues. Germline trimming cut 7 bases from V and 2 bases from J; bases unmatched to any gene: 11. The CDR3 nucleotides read TGTGCCAGCACCGTTCCCTCTAGCGGGAGTCCCTACGAGCAGTACTTC. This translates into CASTVPSSGSPYEQYF.

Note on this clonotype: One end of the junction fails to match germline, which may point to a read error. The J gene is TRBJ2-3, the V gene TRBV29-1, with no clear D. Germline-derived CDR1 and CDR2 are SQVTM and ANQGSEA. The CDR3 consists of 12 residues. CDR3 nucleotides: TGCAGTGTTTCGGTGGGCACAGATACGCGGTATTTT. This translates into CSVSVGTDTRYF.

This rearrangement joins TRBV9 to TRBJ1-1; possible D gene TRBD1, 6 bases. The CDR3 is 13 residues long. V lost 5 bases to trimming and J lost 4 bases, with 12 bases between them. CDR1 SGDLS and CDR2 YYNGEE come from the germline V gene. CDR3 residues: CASSPGAPTEAFF. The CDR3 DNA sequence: TGTGCCAGCAGTCCGGGGGCTCCCACTGAAGCTTTCTTT.

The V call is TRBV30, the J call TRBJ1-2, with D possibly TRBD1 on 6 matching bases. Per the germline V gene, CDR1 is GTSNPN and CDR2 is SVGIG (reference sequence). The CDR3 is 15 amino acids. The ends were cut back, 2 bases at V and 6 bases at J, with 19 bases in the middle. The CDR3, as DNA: TGTGCCTGGAGTCCCGCCTTGTGGGCAGGGGATGGCTACACCTTC. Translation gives CAWSPALWAGDGYTF.

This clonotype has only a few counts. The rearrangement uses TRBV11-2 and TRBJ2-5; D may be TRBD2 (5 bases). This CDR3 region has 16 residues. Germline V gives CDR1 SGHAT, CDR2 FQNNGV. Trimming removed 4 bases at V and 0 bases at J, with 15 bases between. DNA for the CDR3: TGTGCCAGCAGCTCCAGACGGGGAACGAACCAAGAGACCCAGTACTTC. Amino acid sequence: CASSSRRGTNQETQYF.

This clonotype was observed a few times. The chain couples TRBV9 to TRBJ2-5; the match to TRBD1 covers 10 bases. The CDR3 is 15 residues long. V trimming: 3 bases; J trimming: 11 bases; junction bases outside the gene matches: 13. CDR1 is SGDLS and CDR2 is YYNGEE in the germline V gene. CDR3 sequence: CASSATGGLNNEQYF. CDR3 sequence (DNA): TGTGCCAGCAGCGCGACAGGGGGCCTGAACAATGAGCAGTACTTC.

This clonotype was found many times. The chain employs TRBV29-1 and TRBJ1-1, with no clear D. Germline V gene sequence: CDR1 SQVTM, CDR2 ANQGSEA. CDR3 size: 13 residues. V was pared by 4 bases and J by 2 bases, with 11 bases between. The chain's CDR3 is CSVVRVLNTEAFF. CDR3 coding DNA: TGCAGCGTTGTAAGGGTTCTAAACACTGAAGCTTTCTTT.

CDR3 in amino acids: CSVDGLAPAYNEQFF. For the CDR3, the DNA is TGCAGCGTGGACGGACTAGCGCCTGCCTACAATGAGCAGTTCTTC. The J gene is TRBJ2-1, the V gene TRBV29-1, with 9 bases identical to TRBD2. CDR3 size: 15 residues. V lost 6 bases, J lost 2 bases, and 8 bases stayed unmatched. Germline V lookup: CDR1 SQVTM, CDR2 ANQGSEA.

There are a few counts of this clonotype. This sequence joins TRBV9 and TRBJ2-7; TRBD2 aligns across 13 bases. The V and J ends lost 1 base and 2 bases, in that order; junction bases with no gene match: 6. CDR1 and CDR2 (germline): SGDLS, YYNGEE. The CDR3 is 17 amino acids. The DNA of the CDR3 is TGTGCCAGCAGCGTAAATCCGGGACTAGCGGGAACCTACGAGCAGTACTTC. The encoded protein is CASSVNPGLAGTYEQYF.

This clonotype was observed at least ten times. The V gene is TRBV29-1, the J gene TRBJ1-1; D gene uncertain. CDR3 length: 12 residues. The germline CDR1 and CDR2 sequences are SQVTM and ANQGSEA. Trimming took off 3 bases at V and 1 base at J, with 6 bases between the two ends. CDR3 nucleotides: TGCAGCGTTGATAACAGGAACACTGAAGCTTTCTTT. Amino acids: CSVDNRNTEAFF.

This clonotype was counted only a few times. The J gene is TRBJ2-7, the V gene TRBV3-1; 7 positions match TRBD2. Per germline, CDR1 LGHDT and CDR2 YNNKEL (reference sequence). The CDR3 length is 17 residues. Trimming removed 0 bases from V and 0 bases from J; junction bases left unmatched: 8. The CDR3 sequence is CASSQEGLAEISYEQYF. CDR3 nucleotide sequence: TGTGCCAGCAGCCAAGAGGGGCTAGCGGAGATCTCCTACGAGCAGTACTTC.

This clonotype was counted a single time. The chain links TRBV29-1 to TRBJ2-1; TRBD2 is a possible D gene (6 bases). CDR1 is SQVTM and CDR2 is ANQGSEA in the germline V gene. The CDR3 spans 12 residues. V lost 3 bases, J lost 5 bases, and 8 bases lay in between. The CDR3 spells CSVDGGNNEQFF. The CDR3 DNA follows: TGCAGCGTTGATGGCGGGAACAATGAGCAGTTCTTC.

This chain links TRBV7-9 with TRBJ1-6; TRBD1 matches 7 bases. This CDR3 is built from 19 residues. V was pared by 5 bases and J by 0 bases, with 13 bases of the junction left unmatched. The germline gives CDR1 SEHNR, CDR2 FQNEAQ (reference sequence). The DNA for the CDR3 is TGTGCCAGCAGCCCATTCCCAGGGGGTGGTGGCTCCTATAATTCACCCCTCCACTTT. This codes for CASSPFPGGGGSYNSPLHF. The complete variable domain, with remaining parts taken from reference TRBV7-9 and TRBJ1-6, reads DTGVSQNPRHKITKRGQNVTFRCDPISEHNRLYWYRQTLGQGPEFLTYFQNEAQLEKSRLLSDRFSAERPKGSFSTLEIQRTEQGDSAMYLCASSPFPGGGGSYNSPLHFGNGTRLTVT.

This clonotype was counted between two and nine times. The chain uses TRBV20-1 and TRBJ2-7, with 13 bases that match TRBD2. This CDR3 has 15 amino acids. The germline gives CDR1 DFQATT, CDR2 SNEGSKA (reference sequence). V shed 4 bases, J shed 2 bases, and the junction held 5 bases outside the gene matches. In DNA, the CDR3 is TGCAGTGCTACACTAGCGGGAGGGCTCCCCTACGAGCAGTACTTC. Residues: CSATLAGGLPYEQYF.

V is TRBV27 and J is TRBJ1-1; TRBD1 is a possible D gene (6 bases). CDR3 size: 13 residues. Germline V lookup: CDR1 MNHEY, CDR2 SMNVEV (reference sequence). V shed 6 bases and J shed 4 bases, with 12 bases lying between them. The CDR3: CASRDTGLTEAFF. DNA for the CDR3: TGTGCCAGCAGAGACACAGGGCTCACTGAAGCTTTCTTT.

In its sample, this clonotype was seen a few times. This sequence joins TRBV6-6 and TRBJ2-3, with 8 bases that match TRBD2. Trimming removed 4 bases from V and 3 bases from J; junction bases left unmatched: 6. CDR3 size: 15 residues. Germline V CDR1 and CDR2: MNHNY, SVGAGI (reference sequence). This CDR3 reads CASSSGTRRTDTQYF. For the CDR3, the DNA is TGTGCCAGCAGTTCTGGGACTAGGAGGACAGATACGCAGTATTTT.